The table lists the clone carrying this T cell receptor (beta chain) with a count of one. The antigen remains unidentified. The unexposed donors gave CD4+ T cells in about 2010-2018, prior to COVID-19. CD4+ T cells were isolated from the cells after 10 days of culture. These data are taken from a study of CD4 T cells in relation to SARS-CoV-2 and coronaviruses. Germline CDR1 ENHRY, CDR2 SYGVKD. The CDR3 runs to 13 residues. Losses at the gene ends were 8 bases for V and 0 bases for J; bases not matched to a gene: 3. Produced via immunoSEQ multiplex PCR; TCRdb's table is partial and in-frame only. Among about 23,000 clones listed, roughly 82% were seen once.

The source of this sequence is a human donor in good health. Sequenced material: CD4+ T cells from PBMCs, cultured in vitro. The J gene is TRBJ2-7, the V gene TRBV10-3, with TRBD1 identical over 8 bases. CDR3 protein: CAIQGASSYEQYF. For the CDR3, the DNA is TGTGCCATCCAGGGGGCCAGCTCCTACGAGCAGTACTTC.